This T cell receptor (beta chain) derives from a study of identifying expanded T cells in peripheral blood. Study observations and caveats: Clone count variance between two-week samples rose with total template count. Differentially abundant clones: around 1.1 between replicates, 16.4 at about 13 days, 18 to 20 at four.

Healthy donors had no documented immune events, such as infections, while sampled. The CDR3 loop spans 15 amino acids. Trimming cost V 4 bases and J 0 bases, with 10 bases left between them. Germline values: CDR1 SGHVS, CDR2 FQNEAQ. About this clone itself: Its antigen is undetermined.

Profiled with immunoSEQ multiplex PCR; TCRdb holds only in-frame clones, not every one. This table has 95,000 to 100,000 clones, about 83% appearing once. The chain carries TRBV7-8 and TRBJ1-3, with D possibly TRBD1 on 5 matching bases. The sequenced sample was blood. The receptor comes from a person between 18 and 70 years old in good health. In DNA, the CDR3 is TGTGCCAGCAGCTCCAGGGAATACTCTGGAAACACCATATATTTT. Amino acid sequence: CASSSREYSGNTIYF.